The present entry profiles one T cell receptor beta chain with its context. What antigen it recognizes has not been identified. Base quality data are lacking; no much larger clone is found one base away. The donors were healthy, HIV-negative adults with no recently reported acute infections or vaccinations. Every donor was a Caucasian adult residing in Nashville, Tennessee, USA. CD4+ T cells were enriched by magnetic negative selection; naive cells were then positively selected on CD45RA, and the negative fraction formed the memory subset. Blood was obtained by leukapheresis, after which PBMCs were separated by Ficoll-Histopaque density gradient centrifugation and cryopreserved in liquid nitrogen vapor phase. Analytical flow cytometry was used to check the purity and quantity of each magnetically sorted T cell population. From each sorted fraction, genomic DNA was isolated and quantified by UV absorbance on a Nanodrop 2000c.

The source of the sample is a study of shared clonotypes between healthy human individuals (dated by TCRdb to the early 2020s). Turning to the overall study: The cohort comprised two women and a few men aged 18 to 49 years. For each donor, CD4 naive and CD4 memory were each given three plates, CD8 naive was given two plates, and CD8 memory was given one plate. To estimate repertoire size and how much clonotype sharing occurs between individuals, the study deeply sequenced the blood TCR repertoires of several healthy adults. To increase sequencing depth and limit assay-specific biases, TCR repertoire library preparation and sequencing were carried out by different laboratories using diverse techniques. Each donor's leukapheresis produced roughly between about 0.9 and 9.5 billion PBMCs. What the work shows at the level of the full study, not this receptor alone: Incomplete sequencing was indicated by rarefaction of sorted-subset datasets, despite the large sequencing depth. When several donors were compared, the shared fraction of clonotypes was about 5% for naive CD4, around 4% for naive CD8, about 2.4% for memory CD4, and 0.35% to 0.4% for memory CD8. Compared with non-shared clonotypes, the clonotypes found in all four sorted-subset donors had higher generation probabilities. Larger estimated clonotype richness was generally found for naive subsets than for memory subsets. Based on pairwise subsampling, the degree of clonotype sharing among donors was expected to be affected by sequencing depth. The genetic and exposure-history diversity represented was limited by the small number of donors. Only blood was sampled, and tissue TCR repertoires likely differ from those in blood.

Using the deep immunoSEQ assay, TCR CDR3 regions were amplified from genomic DNA by multiplex PCR. Extracted genomic DNA from each cell subset was distributed evenly across all wells of several immunoSEQ 96-well plates, and each plate was treated as a replicate. For sorted subsets, roughly 190 ng of genomic DNA, equivalent to some 30,000 T cell genomes, went into each replicate PCR. Purified libraries were measured with a Qubit 3.0 fluorometer, size-checked on a Bioanalyzer 2100, and measured again with the KAPA Library Quantification kit. Every immunoSEQ 96-well plate was sequenced on a dedicated single-read 150-cycle Illumina NextSeq 550 flow cell. The original pipeline was this. Because the immunoSEQ output held only junctional sequences and lacked quality scores, the filtering could not match the filtering applied to full-length reads. Sequences were annotated with PyIR, a Python wrapper for IgBLAST v1.9, and V/J genes and CDR3 were assigned using IMGT germline references. Any read was removed if the V/J assignment was weak (E-value above 1e-6), the CDR3 was missing, or the read contained stop codons, out-of-frame junctions, or ambiguous translated residues. A V3J clonotype was defined by an identical inferred V gene, J gene, and CDR3 amino acid sequence. To compute the percentage overlap between repertoires, the number of shared unique clonotypes was divided by the size of the smaller repertoire. Repertoire richness was assessed with RTK rarefaction, the Chao1 estimator, and Recon v2.1 estimates of unobserved clonotypes. For all TCRbeta clonotypes obtained by the gDNA method from several donors, generation probabilities were computed with OLGA. In its TCRdb copy, this immuneACCESS table keeps in-frame sequences only and misses some clones. Where compared with another copy, unresolved V genes explain less than half of these, and the others have no known cause. V, J and clone size were drawn from that table, and D and trimming were deduced from the DNA. The sample table lists 150,000 to 200,000 clones, just under 95% of them with a count of one. Approximately 0.07% of the sample is in the top ten clones.

Looking up the germline V gene yields CDR1 SGHNT and CDR2 YENEEA. There are 16 amino acids in the CDR3, from cysteine to phenylalanine inclusive. Just CDR3 DNA is preserved here, 48 bases in frame from base 1. V lost 1 base and J lost 7 bases, and the count of bases not matched to a germline gene is 13. The TCR originated in a woman aged 25 to 45 in good health. The chain employs TRBV11-3 and TRBJ2-7; 7 of the junction bases match TRBD2. The source material was naive CD4+ T cells sorted from blood. The sample's cell subset or site, from its label and the paper: CD45RA+ positively selected. The DNA sequence is as follows: TGTGCCAGCAGCTTAGGCGGCGGCGCGGGAGTGGGGGAGCAGTACTTC. This sequence encodes CASSLGGGAGVGEQYF.